The next 27 T cell receptor beta chains were all read from a single sample in a study of regulatory T cells in long-lasting Graves disease. Construction of TCR beta libraries relied on iRepertoire HTBI primers and on Arm-PCR targeting CDR3 regions. A single record per CDR3 protein comes from TCRdb applying MiXCR to the multiplex PCR reads. The sample includes around 250,000 distinct CDR3 sequences, 18% of them seen just once. Indicated time point: newly diagnosed GD, antithyroid drugs for less than 3 months. Scientists built the TCR library using RNA that was extracted from PBMCs. The same sample was also studied in work on T cells in Graves' hyperthyroidism and ophthalmopathy.

The sequences come from peripheral blood mononuclear cells (PBMCs), collected at new diagnosis, from a patient treated with antithyroid drugs. The source of these receptors is a woman in her thirties with Graves disease.

A note on this clonotype: This likely stems from a read error, as it lies one base from a far larger clone. The chain carries TRBV14 and TRBJ2-3, with unresolved D. The CDR3 length is 16 residues. V shed 3 bases and J shed 6 bases, with 19 bases lying between them. Germline V lookup: CDR1 SGHDN, CDR2 FVKESK. The chain's CDR3 is CASSHRRTVTADTQYF. CDR3 nucleotide sequence: TGTGCCAGCAGCCACCGCCGGACGGTCACAGCCGATACGCAGTATTTT.

V is TRBV19 and J is TRBJ1-1; the D is unclear. The germline gives CDR1 LNHDA, CDR2 SQIVND (reference sequence). The CDR3 is 14 amino acids. V lost 3 bases to trimming and J lost 0 bases, with 8 bases between them. CDR3 sequence: CASSIGVLNTEAFF. In DNA, the CDR3 is TGTGCCAGTAGTATCGGGGTCTTGAACACTGAAGCTTTCTTT.

For this clonotype: A far larger clone is off by one base, so a read error is likely. The CDR3 sequence is CGSRVVSGYTF. CDR3 bases: TGTGGCAGCAGAGTCGTGAGTGGCTACACCTTC. This chain links TRBV6-1 with TRBJ2-7, with D uncertain. The closer fit of TRBJ1-2 to the DNA end suggests the J call may be wrong. The CDR3 contains 11 residues. The germline V gene encodes CDR1 MNHNS and CDR2 SASEGT.

This clonotype was seen ten or more times. The rearrangement uses TRBV9 and TRBJ2-1; TRBD2 matches at 9 bases. V shed 7 bases, J shed 4 bases, and the junction held 6 bases outside the gene matches. The CDR3 is made up of 14 amino acids. Per the germline V gene, CDR1 is SGDLS and CDR2 is YYNGEE. CDR3 bases: TGTGCCAGCCGCGCGGGGGGGGAGTACAATGAGCAGTTCTTC. Translated, it gives CASRAGGEYNEQFF. Variable domain in full (rest from reference TRBV9 and TRBJ2-1): DSGVTQTPKHLITATGQRVTLRCSPRSGDLSVYWYQQSLDQGLQFLIQYYNGEERAKGNILERFSAQQFPDLHSELNLSSLELGDSALYFCASRAGGEYNEQFFGPGTRLTVL.

This clonotype showed up many times. The J gene is TRBJ2-1, the V gene TRBV20-1; 8 bases are shared with TRBD2. The V gene's germline CDR1 is DFQATT and CDR2 SNEGSKA (reference sequence). V lost 1 base to trimming and J lost 6 bases; unmatched junction nucleotides: 5. CDR3 size: 14 residues. The CDR3 sequence: CSARAGGLRNEQFF. DNA for the CDR3: TGCAGTGCTAGAGCGGGGGGGCTACGCAATGAGCAGTTCTTC.

This clonotype was detected many times. The CDR3: CASSPRRTDTQYF. The CDR3 region has the DNA TGTGCCAGCAGTCCCCGGCGCACAGATACGCAGTATTTT. The genes are TRBV28 and TRBJ2-3; D call uncertain. V shed 5 bases and J shed 1 base, with 7 bases lying between them. CDR3 length: 13 amino acids. Germline CDR1 and CDR2: MDHEN and SYDVKM.

This clonotype has ten or more counts. The chain carries TRBV9 and TRBJ1-2, with D perhaps TRBD1 (6 bases). Deletions cut 4 bases from V and 8 bases from J, with 15 bases between. The CDR3 extends over 13 amino acids. The V gene's germline CDR1 is SGDLS and CDR2 YYNGEE. The CDR3 region is CASSNTGLRGYTF. CDR3 bases: TGTGCCAGCAGCAACACAGGGCTAAGAGGCTACACCTTC.

This clonotype was counted at least ten times. The genes are TRBV19 and TRBJ1-2; no firm D call. With 5 bases removed from V and 2 bases from J, the gap between germline ends came to 6 bases. The CDR3 extends over 12 amino acids. Germline V CDR1 and CDR2: LNHDA, SQIVND (reference sequence). In DNA, the CDR3 is TGTGCCAGTAGTCCCAGGAACTATGGCTACACCTTC. This encodes CASSPRNYGYTF. Full variable domain (rest looked up from reference TRBV19 and TRBJ1-2): DGGITQSPKYLFRKEGQNVTLSCEQNLNHDAMYWYRQDPGQGLRLIYYSQIVNDFQKGDIAEGYSVSREKKESFPLTVTSAQKNPTAFYLCASSPRNYGYTFGSGTRLTVV.

This chain links TRBV7-8 with TRBJ1-1; D might be TRBD1 (5 bases). Germline CDR1 is SGHVS and CDR2 is FQNEAQ. V was pared by 4 bases and J by 2 bases, with 11 bases between. This CDR3 is 14 amino acids long. This chain's CDR3 is CASSSPRVNTEAFF. CDR3 sequence (DNA): TGTGCCAGCAGCTCCCCCAGGGTCAACACTGAAGCTTTCTTT.

Ten or more counts support this clonotype. V is TRBV12-5 and J is TRBJ2-1; perhaps D is TRBD1 or TRBD2 (5 bases each). V was clipped by 0 bases and J by 4 bases, with 7 bases between them. The germline V gene has CDR1 LGHNT and CDR2 FRNRAP. This CDR3 spans 14 amino acids. CDR3 protein: CASGLVGGYNEQFF. The DNA for the CDR3 is TGTGCTAGTGGTTTGGTTGGGGGTTACAATGAGCAGTTCTTC.

V gene TRBV20-1 combines with J gene TRBJ2-3; 7 bases fit TRBD1. The CDR3 has 14 residues. CDR1 and CDR2 (germline): DFQATT, SNEGSKA (reference sequence). The V gene end was trimmed by 6 bases and the J gene end by 2 bases; junction bases not matched to a gene: 8. The DNA for the CDR3 is TGCAGTGCCTTCCAGACAGGGAACACAGATACGCAGTATTTT. Its protein product is CSAFQTGNTDTQYF.

The V gene is TRBV19, the J gene TRBJ2-3; unclear D gene. V was clipped by 7 bases and J by 2 bases, with 13 bases between them. The CDR3 loop spans 14 amino acids. Germline V gene sequence: CDR1 LNHDA, CDR2 SQIVND (reference sequence). The CDR3 loop is CASNPRSFTDTQYF. In DNA, the CDR3 is TGTGCCAGTAATCCCCGTAGCTTCACAGATACGCAGTATTTT. Supplemented by reference TRBV19 and TRBJ2-3, the full variable domain reads DGGITQSPKYLFRKEGQNVTLSCEQNLNHDAMYWYRQDPGQGLRLIYYSQIVNDFQKGDIAEGYSVSREKKESFPLTVTSAQKNPTAFYLCASNPRSFTDTQYFGPGTRLTVL.

This clonotype was counted many times. V and J are TRBV20-1 and TRBJ1-1; unclear D gene. The CDR3 is 15 amino acids. CDR1 is DFQATT, CDR2 SNEGSKA, per germline (reference sequence). Trimming took 0 bases from V and 8 from J, leaving 19 bases between them. Here the CDR3 DNA reads TGCAGTGCTAGAGATCAAAGGACCACCCGGAAGGAAGCTTTCTTT. Amino acid sequence: CSARDQRTTRKEAFF.

In this sample, this clonotype turned up many times. The genes are TRBV7-9 and TRBJ1-2; perhaps TRBD1 as D (6 bases). The CDR3 covers 15 residues. V lost 2 bases to trimming and J lost 4 bases, with 14 bases between them. Germline V gene lookup returns CDR1 SEHNR and CDR2 FQNEAQ (reference sequence). CDR3: CASSLWDNSPYGYTF. CDR3 nucleotides: TGTGCCAGCAGCTTATGGGACAATTCTCCCTATGGCTACACCTTC.

There are many counts of this clonotype. The V gene is TRBV11-1, the J gene TRBJ2-4, with D hard to call. Trimming cost V 2 bases and J 3 bases, with 14 bases left between them. Germline assignment: CDR1 SGHAT and CDR2 FQDESV (reference sequence). The CDR3 extends over 16 amino acids. CDR3 protein: CASSLSGGTLKNIQYF. The CDR3 DNA sequence: TGTGCCAGCAGCTTATCAGGTGGTACCCTCAAAAACATTCAGTACTTC.

This clonotype was found a few times. This sequence joins TRBV6-2 or TRBV6-3 and TRBJ1-5; D gene ambiguous. The CDR3 is 15 residues long. Germline V gene sequence: CDR1 MNHEY, CDR2 SVGEGT. The V gene lost 3 bases and the J gene lost 0 bases, with 9 bases spanning the gap. The CDR3 DNA reads TGTGCCAGCAGTTATGAACCCTTTAGCAATCAGCCCCAGCATTTT. It yields the protein CASSYEPFSNQPQHF.

This chain joins TRBV5-1 and TRBJ2-3; D might be TRBD2 (5 bases). Trimming left V 7 bases short and J 2 bases short, with 8 bases between. CDR3 length equals 12 residues. Germline assignment: CDR1 SGHRS and CDR2 YFSETQ. The CDR3 DNA sequence: TGCGCCAGCGGAGCGGCCACAGATACGCAGTATTTT. Translation gives CASGAATDTQYF.

The CDR3: CAAQQADGFLMRQGTF. CDR3 in DNA: TGTGCCGCCCAGCAGGCAGACGGGTTCCTTATGCGGCAGGGAACCTTC. The chain couples TRBV6-1 to TRBJ1-2, with D perhaps TRBD1 (5 bases). The CDR3 has 16 residues. Trimming took off 11 bases at V and 14 bases at J, with 36 bases between the two ends. Germline CDR1 and CDR2: MNHNS and SASEGT.

J is TRBJ1-5 and V is TRBV7-8; perhaps TRBD1 as D (5 bases). Germline values: CDR1 SGHVS, CDR2 FQNEAQ. This CDR3 region has 12 residues. V lost 5 bases, J lost 7 bases, and 9 bases lay in between. CDR3 in DNA: TGTGCCAGCAGCCTCAGGGAACAGCCCCAGCATTTT. It yields the protein CASSLREQPQHF.

This clonotype appeared many times. The chain is built from TRBV7-6 and TRBJ2-3; D ambiguous. V was pared by 1 base and J by 0 bases, with 8 bases between. Germline CDR1 SGHVS, CDR2 FNYEAQ. This CDR3 is built from 15 residues. The CDR3 reads CASSLVVDSTDTQYF. CDR3 nucleotides: TGTGCCAGCAGCTTAGTCGTTGACAGCACAGATACGCAGTATTTT.

This clonotype was detected only a few times. A much larger clone lies one base from this, so it may be a read error. The DNA of the CDR3 is TGCGCCAGCAGTGGGAGCCAAGCTGGGGGCTACACCTTC. Amino acids: CASSGSQAGGYTF. The chain has TRBV10-1 and TRBJ1-2; D not certain. The CDR3 length is 13 residues. Trimming took off 4 bases at V and 8 bases at J, with 14 bases between the two ends. In germline, CDR1 is WNHNN, CDR2 SYGVQD (reference sequence).

At least ten counts were recorded for this clonotype. The chain uses TRBV12-3 or TRBV12-4 and TRBJ1-1, with a tentative D call TRBD1 (5 bases). CDR3 length: 15 amino acids. V was clipped by 4 bases and J by 1 base, with 13 bases between them. The CDR3 is CASSWGTGQNTEAFF. CDR3 in DNA: TGTGCCAGCAGTTGGGGGACTGGACAGAACACTGAAGCTTTCTTT.

This clonotype was recorded a few times. This chain joins TRBV19 and TRBJ2-7; D tentatively fits TRBD1 or TRBD2 (5 bases each). Germline lookup yields CDR1 LNHDA and CDR2 SQIVND (reference sequence). This CDR3 spans 14 amino acids. V was clipped by 9 bases and J by 2 bases, with 17 bases between them. The CDR3 here is CASSPGRITYEQYF. CDR3 nucleotides: TGTGCCAGCAGTCCGGGACGTATCACCTACGAGCAGTACTTC.

This clonotype was recorded many times. This chain connects TRBV27 to TRBJ2-1, with 9 bases lining up with TRBD1. Germline CDR1 is MNHEY and CDR2 is SMNVEV (reference sequence). The trim removed 6 bases at V and 6 bases at J, leaving 9 bases unmatched. This CDR3 contains 15 residues. The CDR3 region has the DNA TGTGCCAGCAGCCCCCCCGGGACAGGGAGCAATGAGCAGTTCTTC. Translated, it gives CASSPPGTGSNEQFF.

This clonotype was seen many times. J is TRBJ1-6 and V is TRBV11-2; D may be TRBD1 (5 bases). The CDR3 is made up of 16 amino acids. The V gene's germline CDR1 is SGHAT and CDR2 FQNNGV. The V end lost 3 bases, the J end lost 8 bases, and 17 bases lay between the germline ends. The CDR3 protein is CASSLLPRVGDSPLHF. Written as DNA, the CDR3 is TGTGCCAGCAGCTTGTTACCCAGGGTCGGCGATTCACCCCTCCACTTT.

There are many counts of this clonotype. This rearrangement joins TRBV2 to TRBJ1-5; no clear D. This CDR3 has 14 amino acids. CDR1 is SNHLY, CDR2 FYNNEI, per germline. Trimming shortened V by 6 bases and J by 6 bases, and 15 bases separated the two germline ends. As DNA, the CDR3 is TGTGCCAGCAGAGGGTTTGAGAAGAGTCAGCCCCAGCATTTT. Protein product: CASRGFEKSQPQHF.

This clonotype has ten or more counts. A junction end diverges from the germline sequence, so it may reflect a read error. The chain combines TRBV5-1 with TRBJ1-5; D unresolved. Germline assignment: CDR1 SGHRS and CDR2 YFSETQ. CDR3 length: 16 amino acids. This chain's CDR3 is CASSNTDGRRNQPQHF. The CDR3 region has the DNA TGTGCCAGCAGCAACACGGACGGCCGAAGGAATCAGCCCCAGCATTTT.